Following are 31 T cell receptor beta chains from one sample sequenced in a study of monozygotic twins with inflammatory bowel disease (dated by TCRdb to the late 2010s). The library was built by means of 5' RACE. Sequencer: Illumina HiSeq 2500. TCRdb reprocessed the public reads and reports one entry per CDR3 protein sequence, without DNA. This specimen's table enumerates a few hundred thousand distinct CDR3 sequences. Roughly 2.6% of the sample goes to the ten largest clones. Material: blood. These receptors were taken from a human donor with ulcerative colitis or Crohn's disease, or a healthy co-twin of an affected twin (not recorded which).

This chain connects TRBV20-1 to TRBJ2-2; the TCRdb D gene call, TRBD1, has no DNA to confirm it. CDR3 length equals 14 residues. The V gene's germline CDR1 is DFQATT and CDR2 SNEGSKA (reference sequence). The CDR3 region is CSARGGPNTGELFF.

The chain is built from TRBV5-1 and TRBJ1-1; TCRdb calls TRBD1, which cannot be checked without DNA. Per germline, CDR1 SGHRS and CDR2 YFSETQ. The CDR3 contains 15 residues. The CDR3 reads CASSLAPGGTTEAFF.

The rearrangement uses TRBV12-3 or TRBV12-4 and TRBJ1-1. This CDR3 region has 15 residues. The CDR3 is CASRVSGRRASEAFF.

This chain connects TRBV15 to TRBJ2-1; the D gene TCRdb calls, TRBD1, cannot be checked with no DNA. Germline V gene data show CDR1 as LNHNV and CDR2 as YYDKDF (reference sequence). This CDR3 is built from 14 residues. CDR3 sequence: CATRTGGSYNEQFF.

V gene TRBV20-1 combines with J gene TRBJ2-2; TCRdb returns TRBD2, unconfirmable since there is no DNA. The CDR3 length is 15 residues. Germline loops: CDR1 DFQATT, CDR2 SNEGSKA (reference sequence). The chain's CDR3 is CSARLAGGRSGELFF.

The chain carries TRBV12-3 or TRBV12-4 and TRBJ2-3; the TCRdb call, TRBD2, lacks DNA for checking. This CDR3 has 18 amino acids. This chain's CDR3 is CASSLARFSSGATDTQYF.

The chain links TRBV12-3 or TRBV12-4 to TRBJ1-4; TCRdb selects TRBD1, and the lack of DNA leaves this call unchecked. The CDR3 sequence is 13 residues long. The CDR3: CASSSGAGEKLFF.

The V call is TRBV12-3 or TRBV12-4, the J call TRBJ1-2; TCRdb reports TRBD1, a call that lacks DNA to check it against. The CDR3 is made up of 12 amino acids. This CDR3 reads CASTLQGYGYTF.

The chain's CDR3 is CASSLQGDLYEQYF. The chain is built from TRBV7-2 and TRBJ2-7; with no DNA, the TCRdb D assignment of TRBD1 cannot be verified. The CDR3 loop spans 14 amino acids. In germline, CDR1 is SGHTA, CDR2 FQGNSA.

The genes are TRBV12-3 or TRBV12-4 and TRBJ2-1; there is no DNA to check the TCRdb D call of TRBD1. CDR3 length: 12 amino acids. CDR3 sequence: CASSFGTGLEFF.

V and J are TRBV25-1 and TRBJ2-3; lacking DNA, the TRBD1 call made by TCRdb goes unchecked. The CDR3 extends over 17 amino acids. Looked up from germline, CDR1 is MGHDK and CDR2 is SYGVNS. The chain's CDR3 is CASRSTPGTGNTDTQYF.

The chain couples TRBV5-1 to TRBJ2-7; TCRdb picks TRBD1, but there is no DNA to check that call. Germline V gene data show CDR1 as SGHRS and CDR2 as YFSETQ. The CDR3 is made up of 15 amino acids. The CDR3 here is CASSSGTGGRYEQYF.

This chain connects TRBV12-3 or TRBV12-4 to TRBJ1-5; TCRdb's D call of TRBD1 is untestable without DNA. The CDR3 covers 16 residues. This CDR3 is CASSLVAGLRNQPQHF.

The gene calls are TRBV18 and TRBJ2-3; TCRdb names TRBD2, which stays unverified in the absence of DNA. Looked up from germline, CDR1 is KGHSH and CDR2 is LQKENI. The CDR3 runs 16 residues. This CDR3 is CASSPPPSGETDTQYF.

V and J are TRBV7-9 and TRBJ2-3; TCRdb proposes TRBD2, but this gene call is untestable without DNA. Per the germline V gene, CDR1 is SEHNR and CDR2 is FQNEAQ (reference sequence). This CDR3 has 13 amino acids. CDR3 protein: CASSLTSGDTQYF.

This rearrangement joins TRBV19 to TRBJ1-2; TCRdb calls TRBD1, which cannot be checked without DNA. The CDR3 totals 13 residues. CDR1 is LNHDA, CDR2 SQIVND, per germline (reference sequence). CDR3 sequence: CASNQIGGYGYTF.

V usage is TRBV24-1 and J usage is TRBJ2-3; TCRdb gives TRBD1 as the D gene, but with no DNA this cannot be confirmed. Per germline, CDR1 KGHDR and CDR2 SFDVKD. The CDR3 runs to 16 residues. This chain's CDR3 is CATSDVTGPPPDTQYF.

The chain joins TRBV30 to TRBJ2-1; the TCRdb call, TRBD1, lacks DNA for checking. The CDR3 runs 14 residues. Germline lookup yields CDR1 GTSNPN and CDR2 SVGIG (reference sequence). CDR3 in amino acids: CAWSMGGRYNEQFF.

The chain employs TRBV6-4 and TRBJ2-1; the D call from TCRdb, TRBD2, cannot be confirmed without DNA. The germline V gene encodes CDR1 MRHNA and CDR2 SNTAGT. This CDR3 is built from 12 residues. CDR3 in amino acids: CASSGTSAEQFF.

The chain couples TRBV11-1 to TRBJ2-2; TCRdb reports TRBD2, a call that lacks DNA to check it against. Germline loops: CDR1 SGHAT, CDR2 FQDESV (reference sequence). CDR3 length equals 18 residues. The CDR3 spells CASPLRGAQTSSTGELFF.

The chain carries TRBV29-1 and TRBJ1-1. There are 14 residues in the CDR3. Germline V gene sequence: CDR1 SQVTM, CDR2 ANQGSEA. CDR3 amino acids: CSVDGPLVGTEAFF.

V gene TRBV5-6 combines with J gene TRBJ1-1; the TRBD1 assignment by TCRdb is unverifiable without DNA. The CDR3 totals 14 residues. Germline-derived CDR1 and CDR2 are SGHDT and YYEEEE. The CDR3 sequence: CASSLQGGGTEAFF.

V is TRBV6-2 or TRBV6-3 and J is TRBJ2-2; no DNA is available, so the TRBD2 call from TCRdb remains unchecked. The CDR3 loop spans 18 amino acids. Germline assignment: CDR1 MNHEY and CDR2 SVGEGT. Here the CDR3 reads CASSDTPGLKANTGELFF.

J is TRBJ1-2 and V is TRBV11-2; with no DNA, the TCRdb D assignment of TRBD1 cannot be verified. The CDR3 sequence is 13 residues long. The germline V gene encodes CDR1 SGHAT and CDR2 FQNNGV. CDR3 residues: CASSARTGLGYTF.

The chain is built from TRBV6-5 and TRBJ1-1; TCRdb calls TRBD1, which cannot be checked without DNA. CDR1 and CDR2 from the germline V gene are MNHEY and SVGAGI. This CDR3 region has 14 residues. This chain's CDR3 is CASSYSQGRTEAFF.

CDR3 in amino acids: CASSPPAGARANTQYF. The chain couples TRBV11-2 to TRBJ2-3; TCRdb selects TRBD1, and the lack of DNA leaves this call unchecked. Germline V gene data show CDR1 as SGHAT and CDR2 as FQNNGV. The CDR3 has 16 residues.

The chain is built from TRBV20-1 and TRBJ2-1; checking the TCRdb D call of TRBD1 is not possible without DNA. This CDR3 has 15 amino acids. Germline CDR1 reads DFQATT; CDR2 reads SNEGSKA (reference sequence). The CDR3 reads CSARIPGQKQNEQFF.

The rearrangement uses TRBV5-1 and TRBJ2-7; as DNA is missing, the TRBD1 call by TCRdb cannot be tested. The V gene's germline CDR1 is SGHRS and CDR2 YFSETQ. CDR3 length: 14 residues. The CDR3: CASSLGGDLNEQYF. The variable domain in full, completed from reference TRBV5-1 and TRBJ2-7, reads KAGVTQTPRYLIKTRGQQVTLSCSPISGHRSVSWYQQTPGQGLQFLFEYFSETQRNKGNFPGRFSGRQFSNSRSEMNVSTLELGDSALYLCASSLGGDLNEQYFGPGTRLTVT.

The chain links TRBV29-1 to TRBJ2-7; the TCRdb D gene call, TRBD1, has no DNA to confirm it. The CDR3 is 12 amino acids. Germline V gene sequence: CDR1 SQVTM, CDR2 ANQGSEA. This CDR3 is CSVGKGSSEQYF.

This sequence joins TRBV6-5 and TRBJ1-1; the D call of TRBD1 rests on TCRdb alone, since no DNA is present to check it. The CDR3 has 17 amino acids. Germline V CDR1 and CDR2: MNHEY, SVGAGI. The CDR3 region is CASSYNGQGASWSEAFF.

The V call is TRBV12-3 or TRBV12-4, the J call TRBJ1-2; TCRdb picks TRBD1, but there is no DNA to check that call. The CDR3 is made up of 14 amino acids. The CDR3 sequence: CASTRQGARLGYTF.